These T cell receptor beta chains were read from a single sample in a study of cytomegalovirus exposure and HLA in healthy donors. The protocol was immunoSEQ multiplex PCR, while the TCRdb copy is restricted to in-frame clones and leaves out a portion. The table shows 100,000 or so clones, with about four fifths occurring only once. Input material: PBMCs. The receptors stem from a man between 25 and 39 years old in good health and CMV-seronegative. Each CDR3 is given with its conserved first and last residue. D genes are given only for firm matches. For some rows the clone size is stated as once, few or many, or as a class when expanded; others skip it.

.	.	TRBV7-2	TRBJ2-7	TGTGCCAGCAGCCGACCCGGGACACGAGGTTACGAGCAGTACTTC	CASSRPGTRGYEQYF
TRBD1	.	TRBV9	TRBJ1-3	TGTGCCAGCAGCGGACTGACAGGGTTTGGAAACACCATATATTTT	CASSGLTGFGNTIYF
.	few	TRBV2	TRBJ1-4	TGTGCCAGCAGTGGACAGGCGAATGAAAAACTGTTTTTT	CASSGQANEKLFF
.	.	TRBV23-1	TRBJ1-2	TGCGCCAGCAGTCAATCGTCCAATACTGATGGCTACACCTTC	CASSQSSNTDGYTF
.	.	TRBV28	TRBJ1-2	TGTGCCAGCAGTGACATTGACAACTATGGCTACACCTTC	CASSDIDNYGYTF
TRBD2	.	TRBV2	TRBJ2-7	TGTGCCAGCAGGCCCACTAGCGGGAGCTCCTACGAGCAGTGCTTC	CASRPTSGSSYEQCF
.	few	TRBV18	TRBJ2-1	TGTGCCAGCTCACATGGGGCAGGTGGCAATGAGCAGTTCTTC	CASSHGAGGNEQFF
.	.	TRBV6-5	TRBJ1-5	TGTGCCAGCAGCTCAGGCGGGGAGGGTGATCAGCCCCAGCATTTT	CASSSGGEGDQPQHF
.	.	TRBV5-1	TRBJ2-3	TGCGCCAGCTATCTAAACGAGGGAGATACGCAGTATTTT	CASYLNEGDTQYF
TRBD2	few	TRBV4-3	TRBJ2-2	TGCGCCAGCAGCCAAGATCTAGGAGCGGGGGGCCCCACCGGGGAGCTGTTTTTT	CASSQDLGAGGPTGELFF
.	.	TRBV28	TRBJ2-2	TGTGCCAGCAGTTTATCCAAAGGGGGTTCGAACACCGGGGAGCTGTTTTTT	CASSLSKGGSNTGELFF
TRBD1	.	TRBV7-3	TRBJ2-1	TGTGCCAGCAGCTTGGAGGGACAGGCCTACAATGAGCAGTTCTTC	CASSLEGQAYNEQFF
TRBD1	.	TRBV25-1	TRBJ2-3	TGTGCCAGCGAAACAGGGGGCAACGTGGCAGATACGCAGTATTTT	CASETGGNVADTQYF
TRBD2	.	TRBV9	TRBJ2-5	TGTGCCAGCAGCTCGACCGGGGGGAATCGGGAGACCCAGTACTTC	CASSSTGGNRETQYF
TRBD2	once	TRBV4-2	TRBJ2-1	TGTGCCAGCAGCCCCGAATCCGGGACTATTGTCTTC	CASSPESGTIVF
.	.	TRBV6-5	TRBJ1-5	TGTGCCAGCAGTTCGGTGGGCGATGGCAATCAGCCCCAGCATTTT	CASSSVGDGNQPQHF